These 6 T cell receptor beta chains originate from one sample sequenced in a study of beta chain features in type 1 diabetes. cDNA synthesis used the whole RNA isolate, giving expressed TCRB sequences. Measured with immunoSEQ multiplex PCR; TCRdb has only the in-frame clones, and not every one. The sample includes 200,000 to 250,000 clones, around 10% of them seen just once. Sequenced material: naive CD4+ T cells from blood. The receptors here all came from a woman aged 18-29 years in good health.

This clone turned up a few times. J is TRBJ2-6 and V is TRBV9; TRBD1 is a possible D gene (5 bases). The CDR3 is 17 residues long. V lost 0 bases to trimming and J lost 4 bases, with 14 bases between them. The germline V gene has CDR1 SGDLS and CDR2 YYNGEE. CDR3 sequence reads: CASSVARDDSGANVLTF. CDR3 coding DNA: TGTGCCAGCAGCGTAGCCAGGGATGACTCCGGGGCCAACGTCCTGACTTTC.

This clone was picked up a small number of times. V and J are TRBV4-1 and TRBJ2-7; maybe TRBD1 (6 bases). Germline loops: CDR1 MGHRA, CDR2 YSYEKL. The CDR3 is 15 amino acids. The V gene lost 1 base and the J gene lost 2 bases, with 12 bases spanning the gap. The CDR3 DNA sequence: TGCGCCAGCAGCCAAGCACAGGGTTTGGCCTACGAGCAGTACTTC. This gives the protein CASSQAQGLAYEQYF.

This clone occurred a few times. The chain carries TRBV11-2 and TRBJ1-1, with D maybe TRBD1 (5 bases). Germline-derived CDR1 and CDR2 are SGHAT and FQNNGV. The length of the CDR3 is 15 residues. The V end lost 0 bases, the J end lost 0 bases, and 8 bases lay between the germline ends. For the CDR3, the DNA is TGTGCCAGCAGCTTAGACGCAGGGATGAACACTGAAGCTTTCTTT. This translates into CASSLDAGMNTEAFF.

This clone was recorded a few times. This chain uses TRBV2 with TRBJ2-2; perhaps TRBD1 as D (6 bases). This CDR3 has 14 amino acids. Trimming shortened V by 7 bases and J by 6 bases, and 15 bases separated the two germline ends. CDR1 is SNHLY and CDR2 is FYNNEI in the germline V gene. CDR3 sequence: CASTRGIRAGELFF. The CDR3 DNA reads as TGTGCCAGCACTAGGGGGATCCGGGCCGGGGAGCTGTTTTTT. The complete variable domain, with remaining parts taken from reference TRBV2 and TRBJ2-2, reads EPEVTQTPSHQVTQMGQEVILRCVPISNHLYFYWYRQILGQKVEFLVSFYNNEISEKSEIFDDQFSVERPDGSNFTLKIRSTKLEDSAMYFCASTRGIRAGELFFGEGSRLTVL.

This sequence joins TRBV7-9 and TRBJ1-2; maybe TRBD1 (5 bases). Germline V gene data show CDR1 as SEHNR and CDR2 as FQNEAQ (reference sequence). Between the trimmed V and J ends, which lost 5 bases and 7 bases, there was a span of 17 bases. The CDR3 consists of 14 residues. CDR3 amino acids: CASSPGAGQVGYTF. The CDR3 DNA reads TGTGCCAGCAGCCCCGGTGCGGGGCAAGTTGGCTACACCTTC.

V is TRBV7-2 and J is TRBJ2-2, with D tentatively TRBD1 (6 bases). Per the germline V gene, CDR1 is SGHTA and CDR2 is FQGNSA. V was pared by 3 bases and J by 6 bases, with 14 bases between. The length of the CDR3 is 15 residues. The CDR3 here is CASSFGRGRPGELFF. The CDR3 nucleotides are TGTGCCAGCAGCTTCGGCAGGGGACGCCCCGGGGAGCTGTTTTTT.